The 15 T cell receptor beta chains below were found in one sample sequenced in a study of Graves' ophthalmopathy and Graves' hyperthyroidism. Amplified material comprised TCR beta CDR3 regions derived from RNA transcripts. HTBI-primed first-round RT-PCR preceded second-round multiplex PCR. TCRdb independently ran MiXCR on the multiplex PCR reads; one entry per CDR3 protein. The sample shows about 550,000 distinct CDR3 sequences, about 35% of them seen only once. The source material was peripheral blood or thyroid tissue (not recorded which). Receptors were obtained from an adult man with Graves' hyperthyroidism.

This clonotype has at least ten counts. V usage is TRBV7-9 and J usage is TRBJ2-2, with TRBD1 identical over 7 bases. Germline values: CDR1 SEHNR, CDR2 FQNEAQ (reference sequence). V lost 2 bases, J lost 0 bases, and 6 bases stayed unmatched. The CDR3 is 17 residues long. The chain's CDR3 is CASSLLWGQSNTGELFF. In DNA form, the CDR3 reads TGTGCCAGCAGCTTACTTTGGGGACAGTCGAACACCGGGGAGCTGTTTTTT. Complete variable domain (other parts from reference TRBV7-9 and TRBJ2-2): DTGVSQNPRHKITKRGQNVTFRCDPISEHNRLYWYRQTLGQGPEFLTYFQNEAQLEKSRLLSDRFSAERPKGSFSTLEIQRTEQGDSAMYLCASSLLWGQSNTGELFFGEGSRLTVL.

The chain recombines TRBV28 with TRBJ2-7; D possibly corresponds to TRBD2 (5 bases). V lost 8 bases to trimming and J lost 5 bases, with 13 bases between them. Germline CDR1 MDHEN, CDR2 SYDVKM. CDR3 length: 12 amino acids. The CDR3 nucleotides read TGTGCCAGCGGGTTAAGGCGGGACGAGCAGTACTTC. This encodes CASGLRRDEQYF.

This chain links TRBV24-1 with TRBJ1-2; D is possibly TRBD1 (6 bases). Trimming left V 3 bases short and J 4 bases short, with 14 bases between. The CDR3 contains 15 residues. The germline CDR1 and CDR2 sequences are KGHDR and SFDVKD. The CDR3 spells CATSDASGHTYGYTF. The CDR3 nucleotides are TGTGCCACCAGTGATGCGTCGGGACACACCTATGGCTACACCTTC.

The chain employs TRBV12-3 or TRBV12-4 and TRBJ2-3; 7 positions agree with TRBD1. The CDR3 has 12 amino acids. The junction had 5 bases not matched to a gene; V was cut back by 5 bases and J by 9 bases. CDR3 coding DNA: TGTGCCAGCAGTCCAGGGGGTCGAACGCAGTATTTT. This gives the protein CASSPGGRTQYF.

This clonotype was recorded at least ten times. The rearrangement links TRBV25-1 to TRBJ2-5; 10 positions match TRBD1. Trimming at V came to 6 bases and at J to 4 bases, leaving 11 bases not matched to a gene. CDR3 length: 16 amino acids. Germline lookup yields CDR1 MGHDK and CDR2 SYGVNS. For the CDR3, the DNA is TGTGCCAGCAGGACCGCGGGACAGGGGTCGAGAGAGACCCAGTACTTC. Its protein is CASRTAGQGSRETQYF.

This sequence joins TRBV10-2 and TRBJ1-2; possibly TRBD1 for D (5 bases). V was cut by 2 bases and J by 1 base, with 11 bases left in between. This CDR3 comprises 15 residues. Germline-derived CDR1 and CDR2 are WSHSY and SAAADI. This CDR3 is CASSERSGINYGYTF. CDR3 coding DNA: TGCGCCAGCAGTGAGAGGTCAGGGATTAACTATGGCTACACCTTC.

Ten or more counts support this clonotype. This sequence joins TRBV6-1 and TRBJ1-5; D ambiguous. Trimming stripped 2 bases from V and 4 bases from J, with 6 bases between. CDR3 length equals 13 residues. The V gene's germline CDR1 is MNHNS and CDR2 SASEGT. The CDR3 region has the DNA TGTGCCAGCAGTGAATACCGGAATCAGCCCCAGCATTTT. Translating gives CASSEYRNQPQHF.

In this sample, this clonotype turned up many times. The chain uses TRBV5-8 and TRBJ2-7, with 8 positions matching TRBD1. The length of the CDR3 is 14 residues. After removal of 4 bases from V and 5 bases from J, the junction contained 8 bases not matched to a gene. The germline V gene encodes CDR1 SGHTS and CDR2 YDEGEE. The CDR3 DNA follows: TGTGCCAGCAGCGTGACAGGGGCGGTGAACGAGCAGTACTTC. This codes for CASSVTGAVNEQYF.

V usage is TRBV7-2 and J usage is TRBJ2-5; D is possibly TRBD1 (5 bases). The CDR3 totals 13 residues. Trimming took 8 bases from V and 0 from J, leaving 10 bases between them. Per the germline V gene, CDR1 is SGHTA and CDR2 is FQGNSA. The CDR3 reads CASRNRNQETQYF. The CDR3 DNA sequence: TGTGCCAGCCGTAACAGGAACCAAGAGACCCAGTACTTC.

The chain employs TRBV12-3 or TRBV12-4 and TRBJ1-3; D is uncertain. CDR3 length: 14 amino acids. Trimming removed 5 bases from V and 0 bases from J, with 8 bases in between. The CDR3 DNA is TGTGCCAGCAGTGGACTAAACTCTGGAAACACCATATATTTT. It encodes CASSGLNSGNTIYF.

This clonotype was detected ten times or more. The chain joins TRBV7-8 to TRBJ1-5; D possibly corresponds to TRBD1 (6 bases). V was shortened by 4 bases and J by 15 bases, with 16 bases between the two germline ends. Germline CDR1 reads SGHVS; CDR2 reads FQNEAQ. This CDR3 spans 12 amino acids. In DNA, the CDR3 is TGTGCCAGCAGCTCAGAGGGGGTAGTCCGGCATTTT. Protein product: CASSSEGVVRHF. Full variable domain (rest looked up from reference TRBV7-8 and TRBJ1-5): GAGVSQSPRYKVAKRGQDVALRCDPISGHVSLFWYQQALGQGPEFLTYFQNEAQLDKSGLPSDRFFAERPEGSVSTLKIQRTQQEDSAVYLCASSSEGVVRHFGDGTRLSIL.

The V call is TRBV7-8, the J call TRBJ2-1, with 7 bases matching TRBD1. The CDR3 spans 13 residues. V trimming: 6 bases; J trimming: 5 bases; junction bases outside the gene matches: 4. Germline lookup yields CDR1 SGHVS and CDR2 FQNEAQ. Here the CDR3 DNA reads TGTGCCAGCAGATCGGGACAGCACAATGAGCAGTTCTTC. It specifies CASRSGQHNEQFF. The full variable domain, completed using reference TRBV7-8 and TRBJ2-1, is GAGVSQSPRYKVAKRGQDVALRCDPISGHVSLFWYQQALGQGPEFLTYFQNEAQLDKSGLPSDRFFAERPEGSVSTLKIQRTQQEDSAVYLCASRSGQHNEQFFGPGTRLTVL.

This clonotype was recorded a few times. This chain uses TRBV10-3 with TRBJ2-2; TRBD1 is a possible D gene (6 bases). V was pared by 4 bases and J by 1 base, with 7 bases between. Germline loops: CDR1 ENHRY, CDR2 SYGVKD. This CDR3 contains 14 residues. CDR3 in DNA: TGTGCCATCAGTGGGACAGAGAACACCGGGGAGCTGTTTTTT. It encodes CAISGTENTGELFF.

The gene calls are TRBV2 and TRBJ2-1; D is perhaps TRBD2 (6 bases). Germline-derived CDR1 and CDR2 are SNHLY and FYNNEI. V was clipped by 6 bases and J by 7 bases, with 19 bases between them. The CDR3 is 15 amino acids. Here the CDR3 DNA reads TGTGCCAGCAGCTCCCGAGGAGGGGTGCTTAATGAGCAGTTCTTC. Protein sequence: CASSSRGGVLNEQFF.

A few counts support this clonotype. Here the CDR3 reads CASSLVGFGLAGATGELFF. CDR3 DNA sequence: TGTGCCAGCAGCTTAGTTGGGTTTGGGCTAGCGGGGGCCACCGGGGAGCTGTTTTTT. The chain employs TRBV7-2 and TRBJ2-2; 10 nucleotides align to TRBD2. The CDR3 is 19 residues long. Trimming removed 1 base from V and 4 bases from J; junction bases left unmatched: 12. Germline V gives CDR1 SGHTA, CDR2 FQGNSA.